Below, 21 T cell receptor beta chains from the same sample are listed, as sequenced in a study of tumor and adjacent non-tumor tissue in lung cancer. The library came from three nested PCR rounds adapted from ARM-PCR protocols. Each CDR3 protein gets one entry after TCRdb re-called the multiplex PCR reads with MiXCR. Among tens of thousands of distinct CDR3 sequences, roughly 73% were seen once, and the ten largest hold 12%. RNA was extracted from bulk tissue without any cell sorting. The sequenced sample consisted of lung tumor tissue. The receptor source for this set is a woman aged 45-65 years with non-small cell lung cancer.

Notes on this clonotype: Being one base from a much bigger clone, this may be a read error. The DNA of the CDR3 is TGCAGTGCTAGATTGGCGAGGCCCACCGACACTGAAGCTTTCTTT. Amino acid sequence: CSARLARPTDTEAFF. The chain joins TRBV20-1 to TRBJ1-1; no firm D call. CDR1 is DFQATT and CDR2 is SNEGSKA in the germline V gene (reference sequence). Trimming took off 2 bases at V and 3 bases at J, with 16 bases between the two ends. CDR3 size: 15 residues.

On this clonotype itself: Mismatch with germline at one junction end may stem from a read error. The chain carries TRBV4-2 and TRBJ2-5; perhaps D is TRBD1 or TRBD2 (6 bases each). Per the germline V gene, CDR1 is LGHNA and CDR2 is YNFKEQ. The CDR3 has 15 amino acids. For the CDR3, the DNA is TGTTCCAGCAGCCAAGGCATAGGAGGGGGAGAGACCCAGTACTTC. Protein product: CSSSQGIGGGETQYF.

To note about this clonotype: Relative to the germline gene, one junction end is altered; a read error may explain this. The V gene is TRBV11-2, the J gene TRBJ2-7; TRBD1 or TRBD2 may be the D gene (5 bases each). Germline loops: CDR1 SGHAT, CDR2 FQNNGV. CDR3 size: 15 residues. As DNA, the CDR3 is TGTGTCAGCAGCTTAACTTGGGGGAGCTCCTATGAGCAGTACTTC. The encoded protein is CVSSLTWGSSYEQYF.

The count of this clonotype is one. The junction differs from germline at one of its ends, possibly a read error. V usage is TRBV6-2 or TRBV6-3 and J usage is TRBJ2-2, with D perhaps TRBD1 or TRBD2 (5 bases each). There are 15 residues in the CDR3. Germline V gene sequence: CDR1 MNHEY, CDR2 SVGEGT. The DNA for the CDR3 is TGTGCCAGCAGCTCACTACGACAGACTTCCGGGGAGATGCTTTTT. This sequence encodes CASSSLRQTSGEMLF.

Turning to this clonotype: The germline gene is not matched at one end of the junction; a read error may be the cause. The CDR3, as DNA: TGTGCCATTAGTGAGGCGGGCAGGGCGGGTACTGAAGCTTTCTTT. Its translation is CAISEAGRAGTEAFF. The V gene is TRBV10-3, the J gene TRBJ1-1; TRBD1 might be the D (5 bases). Germline V gives CDR1 ENHRY, CDR2 SYGVKD. There are 15 residues in the CDR3.

This clonotype was detected many times. The chain is built from TRBV12-3 or TRBV12-4 and TRBJ2-2; no clear D gene. Trimming left V 2 bases short and J 0 bases short, with 7 bases between. The CDR3 totals 15 residues. In nucleotides, the CDR3 is TGTGCCAGCAGTTTAAGAACTGCGAACACCGGGGAGCTGTTTTTT. Encoded protein: CASSLRTANTGELFF.

Note on this clonotype: One base away lies a much larger clone, so this may be a sequencing read error. The rearrangement joins TRBV20-1 to TRBJ2-3; no reliable D call. Gene TRBJ1-5 matches the end of the DNA better, so the J call may be wrong. Per the germline V gene, CDR1 is DFQATT and CDR2 is SNEGSKA (reference sequence). This CDR3 is 12 amino acids long. The CDR3 bases are TGCAGTGCTGGTCCTAGCTCAGATACGCAGCATTTT. This translates into CSAGPSSDTQHF.

In its sample, this clonotype was seen a few times. One junction end does not reproduce the germline sequence, and a read error may be involved. V and J are TRBV6-4 and TRBJ1-5; D not certain. The CDR3 runs 14 residues. Germline CDR1 reads MRHNA; CDR2 reads SNTAGT. CDR3 in amino acids: CASNDSRCNQPQHF. CDR3 DNA: TGTGCCAGCAATGACTCAAGGTGCAATCAGCCCCAGCATTTT.

Comment on this clonotype: It is likely a read error, because the conserved phenylalanine at the end of the CDR3 is missing. J is TRBJ2-1 and V is TRBV11-2; D is unclear. The CDR3 extends over 12 amino acids. Germline CDR1 SGHAT, CDR2 FQNNGV. CDR3 nucleotide sequence: TGTGTCAGCGAAAAGTCCTACAATGAGCAGTTCTCC. It yields the protein CVSEKSYNEQFS.

A word on this clonotype: The CDR3 does not end in the conserved phenylalanine or tryptophan, so this is likely a read error. CDR3 loop: CASNFEAWEQAKNIQYI. CDR3 in DNA: TGTGCCAGTAACTTCGAGGCCTGGGAACAGGCCAAAAACATTCAGTACATC. The chain carries TRBV6-1 and TRBJ2-4; D is ambiguous. CDR1 and CDR2 from the germline V gene are MNHNS and SASEGT. The germline V and J ends were trimmed by 9 bases and 1 base, with 22 bases remaining between them. This CDR3 is 17 amino acids long.

Note on this clonotype: Mismatch with germline at one junction end may stem from a read error. The chain recombines TRBV6-1 with TRBJ1-2, with a tentative D call TRBD1 (6 bases). This CDR3 is 12 amino acids long. CDR1 and CDR2 from the germline V gene are MNHNS and SASEGT. The CDR3 reads CASSGTVDGYTF. The CDR3 DNA is TGTGCCAGCAGTGGGACAGTGGACGGCTACACCTTT.

Of note for this clonotype: A much larger clone differs by one base, so this may be a read error. This sequence joins TRBV11-3 and TRBJ2-2; 7 bases fit TRBD2. Trimming cost V 4 bases and J 6 bases; bases outside gene matches: 17. Germline CDR1 SGHNT, CDR2 YENEEA. The CDR3 covers 18 residues. The CDR3 DNA sequence: TGTGCCAGCAGCTCCCGGGGAGCGGGACGATACAGAGCCGGGGAGCTGTTTTTT. Protein: CASSSRGAGRYRAGELFF.

Points on this clonotype: Its ends do not fully match the called genes, so a read error is possible. V and J are TRBV10-3 and TRBJ1-2; weak D call: TRBD1 (5 bases). Germline values: CDR1 ENHRY, CDR2 SYGVKD. The CDR3 sequence is 15 residues long. CDR3 sequence reads: CAISGGAKHGGGCTF. CDR3 sequence (DNA): TGTGCCATCAGTGGAGGGGCCAAGCACGGGGGTGGCTGCACCTTC.

This clonotype has a count of ten or more. The chain employs TRBV19 and TRBJ2-2, with D possibly called TRBD1 or TRBD2 (5 bases each). The V end was cut by 5 bases, the J end by 3 bases, with 10 bases between. CDR1 and CDR2 (germline): LNHDA, SQIVND (reference sequence). The CDR3 is 14 amino acids. CDR3 amino acids: CASSWGKDTGELFF. In nucleotides, the CDR3 is TGTGCCAGTAGTTGGGGGAAGGACACCGGGGAGCTGTTTTTT.

Comments on this clonotype: Compared with germline, one end of the junction differs, possibly owing to a read error. This sequence joins TRBV5-4 and TRBJ2-7; D remains unclear. CDR1 SGHNT and CDR2 YYREEE come from the germline V gene (reference sequence). The CDR3 loop spans 12 amino acids. The CDR3 DNA reads as TGTGCCAGCGGCTTGGAAGTGGGCGAGCGGTACTTC. Translation: CASGLEVGERYF.

A remark on this clonotype: The germline gene is not matched at one end of the junction; a read error may be the cause. The chain recombines TRBV11-1 with TRBJ2-7; D might be TRBD2 (6 bases). Germline loops: CDR1 SGHAT, CDR2 FQDESV (reference sequence). This CDR3 is built from 14 residues. CDR3 region: CASSPGTLSYELYF. In DNA, the CDR3 is TGTGCCAGCAGCCCCGGGACTCTTTCCTACGAGCTGTACTTC. The variable domain in full, with the rest retrieved from reference TRBV11-1 and TRBJ2-7, is EAEVAQSPRYKITEKSQAVAFWCDPISGHATLYWYRQILGQGPELLVQFQDESVVDDSQLPKDRFSAERLKGVDSTLKIQPAELGDSAMYLCASSPGTLSYELYFGPGTRLTVT.

This clonotype was detected ten times or more. This chain uses TRBV30 with TRBJ1-5; TRBD1 aligns across 11 bases. Trimming removed 0 bases from V and 5 bases from J; junction bases left unmatched: 9. Germline-derived CDR1 and CDR2 are GTSNPN and SVGIG (reference sequence). This CDR3 is built from 17 residues. The CDR3 sequence is CAWSVGPGQGVDQPQHF. CDR3 DNA: TGTGCCTGGAGTGTAGGTCCGGGACAGGGGGTCGATCAGCCCCAGCATTTT.

As concerns this clonotype: This sequence may be a read error, since a much larger clone differs from it by one base. The chain couples TRBV28 to TRBJ1-3, with 9 bases matching TRBD1. CDR3 length: 14 amino acids. Per the germline V gene, CDR1 is MDHEN and CDR2 is SYDVKM. This chain's CDR3 is CAISYRGRVNTIYF. CDR3 DNA sequence: TGTGCCATCAGTTACAGGGGGCGGGTAAACACCATATATTTT.

This rearrangement joins TRBV29-1 to TRBJ1-1; TRBD1 agrees at 7 bases. CDR3 length equals 13 residues. The germline gives CDR1 SQVTM, CDR2 ANQGSEA. The CDR3 bases are TGCAGTGCTCTGGACAGGTTGGGGAGTGAAGCTTTCTTT. It translates to CSALDRLGSEAFF.

Comment on this clonotype: Relative to the germline gene, one junction end is altered; a read error may explain this. The rearrangement joins TRBV6-1 to TRBJ1-5; a possible D gene is TRBD1 (5 bases). CDR1 MNHNS and CDR2 SASEGT come from the germline V gene. The CDR3 spans 16 residues. The CDR3 loop is CASSLPRGLENQPQDF. DNA of the CDR3: TGTGCTAGCAGCCTCCCGAGGGGCCTCGAGAATCAGCCCCAGGATTTT.

On this clonotype: The junction does not match germline at one end; this may be a read error. The chain links TRBV2 to TRBJ2-4, with TRBD2 matching over 9 bases. Per the germline V gene, CDR1 is SNHLY and CDR2 is FYNNEI. The CDR3 has 17 residues. The CDR3 reads CVSSERAGGIAKNIQYF. CDR3 coding DNA: TGTGTCAGCAGTGAACGAGCGGGAGGAATAGCCAAAAACATTCAGTACTTC. The full variable domain, in which reference TRBV2 and TRBJ2-4 provide the parts outside the CDR3, is EPEVTQTPSHQVTQMGQEVILRCVPISNHLYFYWYRQILGQKVEFLVSFYNNEISEKSEIFDDQFSVERPDGSNFTLKIRSTKLEDSAMYFCVSSERAGGIAKNIQYFGAGTRLSVL.